One sample yielded the 2 T cell receptor beta chains listed below, sequenced in a study of T cell repertoires in cytomegalovirus infection. MiXCR, applied by TCRdb to the reads, yields one record per CDR3 protein. The sample contains nearly 650,000 distinct CDR3 sequences, approximately 24% of which appear only once. Sequencing was performed on CD8+ T cells from PBMCs. The receptors come from a human donor in good health (CMV status not recorded). Some clones in this sample may be carry-over from other donors' samples.

This clonotype was picked up many times. The chain is built from TRBV6-5 and TRBJ2-1; 9 nucleotides line up with TRBD1. The V gene's germline CDR1 is MNHEY and CDR2 SVGAGI. V gave up 0 bases and J gave up 4 bases; unmatched junction bases: 4. The length of the CDR3 is 16 residues. CDR3 amino acids: CASSYSRTGAYNEQFF. The CDR3 nucleotides are TGTGCCAGCAGTTACTCGAGGACAGGGGCTTACAATGAGCAGTTCTTC.

The V gene is TRBV11-1, the J gene TRBJ2-7; weak D call: TRBD2 (6 bases). V gave up 4 bases and J gave up 3 bases, with 13 bases separating them. Germline values: CDR1 SGHAT, CDR2 FQDESV (reference sequence). CDR3 length: 14 amino acids. For the CDR3, the DNA is TGTGCCAGCAGCTACTATGGGGGGAACTACGAGCAGTACTTC. This codes for CASSYYGGNYEQYF.